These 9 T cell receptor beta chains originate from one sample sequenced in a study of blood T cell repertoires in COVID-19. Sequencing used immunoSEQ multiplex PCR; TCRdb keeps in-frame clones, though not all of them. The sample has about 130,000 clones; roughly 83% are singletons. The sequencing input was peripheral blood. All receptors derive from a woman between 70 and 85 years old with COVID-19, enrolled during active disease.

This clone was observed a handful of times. DNA of the CDR3: TGTGCCAGTAGTACCCCCAGGGGGCTGAAGAAATACGAGCAGTACTTC. Translation: CASSTPRGLKKYEQYF. This chain connects TRBV19 to TRBJ2-7, with 8 positions matching TRBD1. This CDR3 comprises 16 residues. The V and J ends lost 4 bases and 4 bases, in that order; junction bases with no gene match: 12. CDR1 and CDR2 from the germline V gene are LNHDA and SQIVND (reference sequence).

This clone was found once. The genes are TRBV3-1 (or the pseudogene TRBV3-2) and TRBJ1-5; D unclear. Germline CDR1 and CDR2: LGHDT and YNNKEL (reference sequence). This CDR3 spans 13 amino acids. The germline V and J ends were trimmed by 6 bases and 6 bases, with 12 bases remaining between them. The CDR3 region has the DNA TGTGCCAGCAGTCTGACCACGGGTCAGCCCCAGCATTTT. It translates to CASSLTTGQPQHF.

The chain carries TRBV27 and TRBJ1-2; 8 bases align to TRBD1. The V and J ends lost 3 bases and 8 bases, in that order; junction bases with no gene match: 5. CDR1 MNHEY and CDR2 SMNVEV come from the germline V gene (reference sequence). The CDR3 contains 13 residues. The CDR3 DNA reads TGTGCCAGCAGTTTCGGCAGGGGGCGAGGCTACACCTTC. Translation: CASSFGRGRGYTF.

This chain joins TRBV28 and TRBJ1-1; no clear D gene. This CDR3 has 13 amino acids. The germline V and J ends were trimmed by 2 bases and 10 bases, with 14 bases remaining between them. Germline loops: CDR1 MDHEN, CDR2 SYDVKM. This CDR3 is CASSLNSFVGAFF. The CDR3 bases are TGTGCCAGCAGTTTAAATTCCTTTGTCGGAGCTTTCTTT.

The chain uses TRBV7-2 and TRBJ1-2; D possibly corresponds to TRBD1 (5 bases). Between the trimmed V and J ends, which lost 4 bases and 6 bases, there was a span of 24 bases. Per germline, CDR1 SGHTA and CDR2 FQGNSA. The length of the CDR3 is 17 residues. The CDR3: CASSSAPGLQIANGYTF. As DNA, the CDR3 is TGTGCCAGCAGCTCCGCTCCGGGACTCCAGATAGCGAATGGCTACACCTTC.

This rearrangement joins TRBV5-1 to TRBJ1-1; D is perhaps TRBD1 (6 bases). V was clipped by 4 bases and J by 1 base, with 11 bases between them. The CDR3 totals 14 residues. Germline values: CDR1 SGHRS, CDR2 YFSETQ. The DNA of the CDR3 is TGCGCCAGCAGCCTGGACAGCACGAACACTGAAGCTTTCTTT. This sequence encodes CASSLDSTNTEAFF.

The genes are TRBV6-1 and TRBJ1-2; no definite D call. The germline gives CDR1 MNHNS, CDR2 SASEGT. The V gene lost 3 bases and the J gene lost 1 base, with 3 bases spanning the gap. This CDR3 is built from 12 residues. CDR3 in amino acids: CASSDNNYGYTF. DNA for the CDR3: TGTGCCAGCAGTGACAATAACTATGGCTACACCTTC.

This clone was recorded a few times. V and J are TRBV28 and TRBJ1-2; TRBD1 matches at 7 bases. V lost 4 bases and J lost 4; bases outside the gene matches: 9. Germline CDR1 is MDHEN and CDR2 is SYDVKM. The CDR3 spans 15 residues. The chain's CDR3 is CASSSGQARRYGYTF. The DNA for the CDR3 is TGTGCCAGCAGTTCCGGACAGGCCCGACGCTATGGCTACACCTTC.

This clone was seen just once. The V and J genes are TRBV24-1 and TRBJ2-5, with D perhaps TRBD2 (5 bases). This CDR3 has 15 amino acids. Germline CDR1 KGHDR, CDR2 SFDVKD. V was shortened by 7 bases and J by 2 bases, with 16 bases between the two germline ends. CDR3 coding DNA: TGTGCCACCAGCCCCGGGAACGGCCCTCAAGAGACCCAGTACTTC. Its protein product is CATSPGNGPQETQYF.